Listed here are 25 T cell receptor beta chains from one sample, sequenced in a study of patients and donors after allogeneic stem cell transplantation. TCRdb re-called the RT-PCR reads with MiXCR, one entry per CDR3 protein. The data show about 230,000 distinct CDR3 sequences, 11% to 15% seen once. Sequencing was done on a sample of blood, either unsorted or a sorted T cell fraction (not recorded which). The source is a human donor who was either an allogeneic HSCT recipient or a stem cell or donor lymphocyte infusion donor (not recorded which). It is not recorded whose cells these are; they may come from a transplant donor.

Points on this clonotype: A much larger clone differs from this one at a single base, so this may be a read error. The chain couples TRBV29-1 to TRBJ2-5; 13 bases are a match to TRBD2. The CDR3 consists of 15 residues. V shed 4 bases, J shed 4 bases, and the junction held 6 bases outside the gene matches. CDR1 and CDR2 from the germline V gene are SQVTM and ANQGSEA. CDR3 sequence reads: CSVGLAGGYGETQYF. The CDR3 DNA reads TGCAGCGTTGGACTAGCGGGAGGATACGGAGAGACCCAGTACTTC.

This clonotype was seen at least ten times. The chain carries TRBV12-3 or TRBV12-4 and TRBJ1-1; 8 positions match TRBD1. CDR3 length: 13 amino acids. J was trimmed by 6 bases and V by 5 bases; bases with no gene match: 5. The DNA of the CDR3 is TGTGCCAGCAGTAGCACAGGGGGTCCTGAAGCTTTCTTT. It is translated as CASSSTGGPEAFF.

The rearrangement links TRBV11-1 to TRBJ2-7, with D perhaps TRBD1 or TRBD2 (5 bases each). CDR1 is SGHAT and CDR2 is FQDESV in the germline V gene (reference sequence). CDR3 length equals 13 residues. Trimming pared 4 bases from V and 6 bases from J, leaving 13 bases between. For the CDR3, the DNA is TGTGCCAGCAGCTCCCGGGACGCACTCGAGCAGTACTTC. Its translation is CASSSRDALEQYF.

Ten or more counts support this clonotype. The chain employs TRBV11-2 and TRBJ2-4; D is perhaps TRBD1 or TRBD2 (6 bases each). Trimming left V 1 base short and J 6 bases short, with 13 bases between. The CDR3 runs 15 residues. In germline, CDR1 is SGHAT, CDR2 FQNNGV. The CDR3 reads CASSLAGAEGNIQYF. Written as DNA, the CDR3 is TGTGCCAGCAGCTTAGCGGGGGCCGAGGGAAACATTCAGTACTTC.

The chain links TRBV29-1 to TRBJ2-7, with D perhaps matching TRBD2 (7 bases). Trimming left V 8 bases short and J 6 bases short, with 17 bases between. This CDR3 has 12 residues. CDR1 SQVTM and CDR2 ANQGSEA come from the germline V gene. CDR3 nucleotide sequence: TGCAGCTGTGCGGGGGCCAGCCCCGAGCAGTACTTC. It yields the protein CSCAGASPEQYF.

This clonotype was counted at least ten times. The chain employs TRBV27 and TRBJ2-7, with TRBD1 identical over 8 bases. The CDR3 is made up of 14 amino acids. From germline, CDR1 is MNHEY and CDR2 SMNVEV (reference sequence). With V trimmed by 5 bases and J by 3 bases, 6 bases remained unmatched. CDR3: CASSPQGAFYEQYF. As DNA, the CDR3 is TGTGCCAGCAGTCCCCAGGGGGCTTTCTACGAGCAGTACTTC.

This clonotype was counted ten times or more. The genes are TRBV4-3 and TRBJ2-3; D uncertain. The CDR3 runs to 13 residues. CDR1 is LGHNA, CDR2 YSLEER, per germline. V lost 1 base to trimming and J lost 8 bases, with 10 bases between them. The CDR3, as DNA: TGCGCCAGCAGCCAAGGACTGGCCCCTACGCAGTATTTT. Amino acids: CASSQGLAPTQYF.

The chain has TRBV5-1 and TRBJ2-5; 8 bases are shared with TRBD2. V shed 4 bases, J shed 1 base, and the junction held 21 bases outside the gene matches. Germline CDR1 reads SGHRS; CDR2 reads YFSETQ. This CDR3 is built from 20 residues. The CDR3 DNA reads TGCGCCAGCAGCCGAATAGGGCGGGGGGCCTCCACGTCTATCCAAGAGACCCAGTACTTC. Protein: CASSRIGRGASTSIQETQYF.

This clonotype was seen a few times. This chain joins TRBV14 and TRBJ1-3; possibly TRBD1 for D (5 bases). This CDR3 spans 14 amino acids. Between the trimmed V and J ends, which lost 4 bases and 9 bases, there was a span of 16 bases. Germline CDR1 is SGHDN and CDR2 is FVKESK. In nucleotides, the CDR3 is TGTGCCAGCAGCCTCCCTCATGGCGGGGCCACCATATATTTT. It is translated as CASSLPHGGATIYF. The complete variable domain, with remaining parts taken from reference TRBV14 and TRBJ1-3, reads EAGVTQFPSHSVIEKGQTVTLRCDPISGHDNLYWYRRVMGKEIKFLLHFVKESKQDESGMPNNRFLAERTGGTYSTLKVQPAELEDSGVYFCASSLPHGGATIYFGEGSWLTVV.

The chain carries TRBV12-3 or TRBV12-4 and TRBJ1-1; weak D call: TRBD1 (5 bases). This CDR3 has 14 amino acids. Trimming stripped 3 bases from V and 4 bases from J, with 12 bases between. CDR3 protein: CASSFWGGGTEAFF. The CDR3 nucleotides read TGTGCCAGCAGTTTTTGGGGCGGTGGCACTGAAGCTTTCTTT.

In this sample, this clonotype turned up a few times. The J gene is TRBJ2-7, the V gene TRBV18; TRBD1 matches at 9 bases. Germline lookup yields CDR1 KGHSH and CDR2 LQKENI. This CDR3 has 15 amino acids. V trimming: 5 bases; J trimming: 3 bases; junction bases outside the gene matches: 8. The CDR3: CASSAGRDRDYEQYF. CDR3 bases: TGTGCCAGCTCAGCAGGCCGGGACAGGGACTACGAGCAGTACTTC.

This rearrangement joins TRBV24-1 to TRBJ1-1; the D gene is possibly TRBD1 (5 bases). The ends were cut back, 2 bases at V and 8 bases at J, with 17 bases in the middle. There are 15 residues in the CDR3. CDR1 and CDR2 (germline): KGHDR, SFDVKD. CDR3 region: CATSDSYGAGAEAFF. The DNA for the CDR3 is TGTGCCACCAGTGATTCCTACGGGGCTGGAGCGGAAGCTTTCTTT.

The chain has TRBV5-1 and TRBJ2-1, with 11 bases identical to TRBD2. CDR1 is SGHRS, CDR2 YFSETQ, per germline. The CDR3 has 16 residues. J gave up 6 bases and V 4 bases, and 9 bases lay outside the gene matches. The CDR3 DNA follows: TGCGCCAGCAGCGGCCTTCTAGCGGGGGGCCTCAATGAGCAGTTCTTC. Its protein product is CASSGLLAGGLNEQFF.

The gene calls are TRBV5-6 and TRBJ2-1; tentative D call: TRBD1 (6 bases). V lost 4 bases and J lost 5, with 13 bases in between. CDR3 size: 14 residues. Germline lookup yields CDR1 SGHDT and CDR2 YYEEEE. In nucleotides, the CDR3 is TGTGCCAGCAGCGGCAGGGACAACCACAATGAGCAGTTCTTC. Translation gives CASSGRDNHNEQFF.

This sequence joins TRBV20-1 and TRBJ2-7; a weak D match, TRBD1 (6 bases). V was clipped by 3 bases and J by 2 bases, with 11 bases between them. The CDR3 length is 13 residues. The germline V gene has CDR1 DFQATT and CDR2 SNEGSKA (reference sequence). The CDR3 coding sequence is TGCAGTGCTAGGGGGGACACCGCCTACGAGCAGTACTTC. Translated, it gives CSARGDTAYEQYF.

This clonotype was seen many times. V usage is TRBV5-5 and J usage is TRBJ1-5; 8 nucleotides line up with TRBD1. J gave up 4 bases and V 4 bases, and 13 bases lay outside the gene matches. Germline CDR1 reads SGHKS; CDR2 reads YYEKEE (reference sequence). This CDR3 spans 17 amino acids. The DNA of the CDR3 is TGTGCCAGCAGCAGCACCCAGGGGGCTGGGTGGAATCAGCCCCAGCATTTT. It yields the protein CASSSTQGAGWNQPQHF. Supplemented by reference TRBV5-5 and TRBJ1-5, the full variable domain reads DAGVTQSPTHLIKTRGQQVTLRCSPISGHKSVSWYQQVLGQGPQFIFQYYEKEERGRGNFPDRFSARQFPNYSSELNVNALLLGDSALYLCASSSTQGAGWNQPQHFGDGTRLSIL.

The chain employs TRBV27 and TRBJ1-3, with no clear D. CDR1 is MNHEY and CDR2 is SMNVEV in the germline V gene (reference sequence). The CDR3 has 14 amino acids. With 4 bases removed from V and 0 bases from J, the gap between germline ends came to 7 bases. CDR3 in DNA: TGTGCCAGCAGTTGGTCGGGCTCTGGAAACACCATATATTTT. It codes for CASSWSGSGNTIYF.

This clonotype has a handful of counts. V usage is TRBV9 and J usage is TRBJ2-2, with a weak D call TRBD2 (5 bases). V lost 2 bases, J lost 4 bases, and 9 bases lay in between. In germline, CDR1 is SGDLS, CDR2 YYNGEE. This CDR3 region has 14 residues. The CDR3 coding sequence is TGTGCCAGCAGCGTCCTAGCACTCACCGGGGAGCTGTTTTTT. Amino acids: CASSVLALTGELFF.

This clonotype came up a few times. The genes are TRBV10-3 and TRBJ2-3; TRBD2 matches 12 bases. Losses at the gene ends were 11 bases for V and 3 bases for J; bases not matched to a gene: 9. Germline assignment: CDR1 ENHRY and CDR2 SYGVKD. The CDR3 has 15 residues. DNA of the CDR3: TGTGCCGCCCAAGGACTAGCGGGACCAACAGATACGCAGTATTTT. It is translated as CAAQGLAGPTDTQYF.

The chain carries TRBV12-3 or TRBV12-4 and TRBJ1-3, with D uncertain. The CDR3 loop spans 16 amino acids. V was pared by 3 bases and J by 0 bases, with 12 bases between. As DNA, the CDR3 is TGTGCCAGCAGTTTTCAGACTCTGAGCTCTGGAAACACCATATATTTT. Translated: CASSFQTLSSGNTIYF.

This clonotype was recorded a few times. The chain combines TRBV11-2 with TRBJ1-3; D is perhaps TRBD1 (6 bases). V gave up 1 base and J gave up 1 base, with 11 bases separating them. Germline-derived CDR1 and CDR2 are SGHAT and FQNNGV. This CDR3 comprises 16 residues. The CDR3, as DNA: TGTGCCAGCAGCTTAGTTGGGGGGCTTTCTGGAAACACCATATATTTT. This encodes CASSLVGGLSGNTIYF.

V usage is TRBV7-8 and J usage is TRBJ2-7, with a tentative D call TRBD2 (5 bases). Between the trimmed V and J ends, which lost 5 bases and 6 bases, there was a span of 17 bases. CDR3 length: 14 residues. Per germline, CDR1 SGHVS and CDR2 FQNEAQ. The CDR3 nucleotides read TGTGCCAGCAGCCCGTACGCAACTAGTTCCGAGCAGTACTTC. It is translated as CASSPYATSSEQYF.

The V gene is TRBV30, the J gene TRBJ1-2, with TRBD1 matching over 7 bases. V dropped 2 bases and J dropped 6; count of bases not matched to a gene: 3. The CDR3 sequence is 12 residues long. Germline lookup yields CDR1 GTSNPN and CDR2 SVGIG (reference sequence). The CDR3 sequence is CAWSRDSNGYTF. As DNA, the CDR3 is TGTGCCTGGAGTAGGGACAGTAATGGCTACACCTTC.

This clonotype was seen only a few times. The CDR3 sequence is CASSPGLAGVTDTQYF. DNA of the CDR3: TGTGCCAGTAGCCCGGGGCTAGCGGGAGTCACAGATACGCAGTATTTT. J is TRBJ2-3 and V is TRBV19, with 10 bases fitting TRBD2. The trim removed 6 bases at V and 2 bases at J, leaving 8 bases unmatched. Germline CDR1 LNHDA, CDR2 SQIVND (reference sequence). There are 16 residues in the CDR3.

This clonotype was detected many times. The rearrangement uses TRBV30 and TRBJ1-2; no definite D call. Germline CDR1 and CDR2: GTSNPN and SVGIG (reference sequence). CDR3 length: 13 amino acids. V was clipped by 0 bases and J by 4 bases, with 9 bases between them. CDR3 nucleotide sequence: TGTGCCTGGAGTGTACAGTCTCTCTATGGCTACACCTTC. This translates into CAWSVQSLYGYTF.